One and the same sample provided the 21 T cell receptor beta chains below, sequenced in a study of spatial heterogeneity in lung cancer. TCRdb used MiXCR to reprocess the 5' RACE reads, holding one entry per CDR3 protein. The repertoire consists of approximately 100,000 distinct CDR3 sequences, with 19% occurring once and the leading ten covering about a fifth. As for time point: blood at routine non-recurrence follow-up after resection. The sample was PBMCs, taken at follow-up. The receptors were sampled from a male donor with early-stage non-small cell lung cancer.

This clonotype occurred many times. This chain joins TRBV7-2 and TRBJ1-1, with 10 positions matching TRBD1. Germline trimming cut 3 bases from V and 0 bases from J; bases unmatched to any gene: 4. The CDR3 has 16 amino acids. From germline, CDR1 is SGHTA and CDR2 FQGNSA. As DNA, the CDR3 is TGTGCCAGCAGCTTGGGACAGGGGACTTTGAACACTGAAGCTTTCTTT. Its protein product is CASSLGQGTLNTEAFF.

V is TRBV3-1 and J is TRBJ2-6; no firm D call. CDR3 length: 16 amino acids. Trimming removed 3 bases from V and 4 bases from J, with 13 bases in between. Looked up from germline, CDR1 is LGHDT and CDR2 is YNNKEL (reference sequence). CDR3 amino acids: CASSQSHGSGANVLTF. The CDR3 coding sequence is TGTGCCAGCAGCCAGTCCCACGGGTCGGGGGCCAACGTCCTGACTTTC.

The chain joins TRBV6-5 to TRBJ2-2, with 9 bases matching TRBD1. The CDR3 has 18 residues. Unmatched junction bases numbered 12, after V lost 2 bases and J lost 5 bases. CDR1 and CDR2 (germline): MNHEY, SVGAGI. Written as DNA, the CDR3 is TGTGCCAGCAGTTACACCATTCTTTCCGGGACAGGGACCGGGGAGCTGTTTTTT. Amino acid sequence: CASSYTILSGTGTGELFF.

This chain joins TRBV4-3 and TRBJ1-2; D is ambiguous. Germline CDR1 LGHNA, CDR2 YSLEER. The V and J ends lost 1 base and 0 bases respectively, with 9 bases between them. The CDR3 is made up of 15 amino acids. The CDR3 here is CASSQVLEANYGYTF. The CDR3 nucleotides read TGCGCCAGCAGCCAAGTTCTCGAAGCTAACTATGGCTACACCTTC.

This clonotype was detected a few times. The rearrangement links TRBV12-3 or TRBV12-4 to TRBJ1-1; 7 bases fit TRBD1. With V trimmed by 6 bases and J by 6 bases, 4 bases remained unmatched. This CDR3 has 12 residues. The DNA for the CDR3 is TGTGCCAGCAGATATGGGACAGCTGAAGCTTTCTTT. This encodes CASRYGTAEAFF.

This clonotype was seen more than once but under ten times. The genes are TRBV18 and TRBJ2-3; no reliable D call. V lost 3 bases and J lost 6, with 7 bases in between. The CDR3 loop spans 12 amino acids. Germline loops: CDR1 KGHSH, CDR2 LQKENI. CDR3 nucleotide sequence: TGTGCCAGCTCACCGTACGGGGATACGCAGTATTTT. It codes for CASSPYGDTQYF.

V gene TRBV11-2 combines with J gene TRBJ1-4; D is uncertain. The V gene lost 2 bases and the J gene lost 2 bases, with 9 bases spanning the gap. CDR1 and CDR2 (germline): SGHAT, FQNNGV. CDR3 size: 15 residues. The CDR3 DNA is TGTGCCAGCAGCTTATCGGGCGGGACTAATGAAAAACTGTTTTTT. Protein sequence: CASSLSGGTNEKLFF.

In DNA, the CDR3 is TGTGCCAGCAGTGAACTTCAGGGTTCTGGCACAGATACGCAGTATTTT. It translates to CASSELQGSGTDTQYF. The V gene is TRBV25-1, the J gene TRBJ2-3, with D possibly matching TRBD1 (5 bases). The CDR3 runs to 16 residues. The germline V and J ends were trimmed by 2 bases and 1 base, with 13 bases remaining between them. Looked up from germline, CDR1 is MGHDK and CDR2 is SYGVNS.

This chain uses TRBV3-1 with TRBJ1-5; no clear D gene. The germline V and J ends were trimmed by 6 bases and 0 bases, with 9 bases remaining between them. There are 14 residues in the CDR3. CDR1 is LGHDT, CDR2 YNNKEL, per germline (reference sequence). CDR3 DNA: TGTGCCAGCAGTACAACGACTAGCAATCAGCCCCAGCATTTT. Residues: CASSTTTSNQPQHF.

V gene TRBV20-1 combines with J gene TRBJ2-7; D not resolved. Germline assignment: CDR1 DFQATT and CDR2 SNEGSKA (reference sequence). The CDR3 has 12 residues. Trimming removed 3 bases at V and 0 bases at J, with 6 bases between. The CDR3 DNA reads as TGCAGTGCTAGCGAAGCCTCCTACGAGCAGTACTTC. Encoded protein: CSASEASYEQYF.

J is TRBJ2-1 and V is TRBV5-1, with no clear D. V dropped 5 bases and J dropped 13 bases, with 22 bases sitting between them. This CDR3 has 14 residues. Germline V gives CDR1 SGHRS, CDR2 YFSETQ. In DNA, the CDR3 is TGCGCCAGCAGGCCCACACCCACGCAGGAAATCCAGTTCTTC. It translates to CASRPTPTQEIQFF.

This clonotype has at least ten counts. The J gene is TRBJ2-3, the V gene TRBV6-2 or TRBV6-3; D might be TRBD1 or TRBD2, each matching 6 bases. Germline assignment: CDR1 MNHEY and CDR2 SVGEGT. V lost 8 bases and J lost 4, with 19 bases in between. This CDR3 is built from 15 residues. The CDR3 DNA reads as TGTGCCAGCCGCAGGGCCGGGGGCGGCGCAGATACGCAGTATTTT. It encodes CASRRAGGGADTQYF.

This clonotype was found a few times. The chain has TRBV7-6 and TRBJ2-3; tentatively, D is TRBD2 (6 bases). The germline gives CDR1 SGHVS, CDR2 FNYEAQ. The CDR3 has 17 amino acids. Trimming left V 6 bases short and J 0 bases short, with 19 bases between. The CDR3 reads CASRLLAGYQSTDTQYF. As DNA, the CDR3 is TGTGCCAGCAGACTGTTGGCGGGGTACCAAAGCACAGATACGCAGTATTTT.

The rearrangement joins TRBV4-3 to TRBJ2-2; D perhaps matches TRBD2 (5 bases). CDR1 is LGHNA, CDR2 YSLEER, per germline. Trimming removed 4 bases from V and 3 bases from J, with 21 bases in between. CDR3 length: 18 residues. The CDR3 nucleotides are TGCGCCAGCAGCCGAACTAGGGCCCTAGGTTTGGACACCGGGGAGCTGTTTTTT. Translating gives CASSRTRALGLDTGELFF.

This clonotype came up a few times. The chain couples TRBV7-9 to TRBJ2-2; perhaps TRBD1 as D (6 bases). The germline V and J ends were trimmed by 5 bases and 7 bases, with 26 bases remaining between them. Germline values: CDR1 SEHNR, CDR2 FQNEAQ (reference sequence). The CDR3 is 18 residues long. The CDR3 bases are TGTGCCAGCAGCCCGCTAACCCCAGAAATAGGGACAAACGGGGAGCTGTTTTTT. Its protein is CASSPLTPEIGTNGELFF.

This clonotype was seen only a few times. This chain's CDR3 is CASRYIGNTIYF. CDR3 nucleotides: TGTGCCAGCAGATACATCGGAAACACCATATATTTT. The gene calls are TRBV2 and TRBJ1-3; no clear D gene. Trimming stripped 6 bases from V and 4 bases from J, with 7 bases between. Germline CDR1 and CDR2: SNHLY and FYNNEI. The CDR3 is 12 residues long.

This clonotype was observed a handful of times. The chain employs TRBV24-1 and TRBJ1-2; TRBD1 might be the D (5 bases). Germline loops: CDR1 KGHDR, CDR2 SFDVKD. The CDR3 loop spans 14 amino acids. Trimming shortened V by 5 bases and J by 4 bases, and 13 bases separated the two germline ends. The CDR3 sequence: CATSAAGQGYGYTF. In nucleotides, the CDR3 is TGTGCCACCAGTGCTGCTGGGCAGGGCTATGGCTACACCTTC.

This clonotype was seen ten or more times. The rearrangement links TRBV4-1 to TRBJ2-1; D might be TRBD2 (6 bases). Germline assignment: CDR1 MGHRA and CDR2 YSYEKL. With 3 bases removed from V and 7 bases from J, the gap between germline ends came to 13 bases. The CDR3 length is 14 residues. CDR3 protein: CASSQTGVENEQFF. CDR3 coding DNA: TGCGCCAGCAGCCAGACGGGAGTGGAAAATGAGCAGTTCTTC.

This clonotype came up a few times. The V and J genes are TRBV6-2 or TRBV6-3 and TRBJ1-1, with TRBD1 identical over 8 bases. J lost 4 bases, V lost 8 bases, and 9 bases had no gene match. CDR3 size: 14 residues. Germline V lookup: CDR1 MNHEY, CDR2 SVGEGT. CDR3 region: CASGQGQVGTEAFF. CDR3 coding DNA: TGTGCCAGCGGACAGGGACAGGTCGGCACTGAAGCTTTCTTT.

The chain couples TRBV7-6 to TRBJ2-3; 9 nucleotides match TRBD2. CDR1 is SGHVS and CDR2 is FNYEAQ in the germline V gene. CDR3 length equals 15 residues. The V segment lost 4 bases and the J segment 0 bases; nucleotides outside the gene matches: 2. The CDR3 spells CASSYGLASTDTQYF. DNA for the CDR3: TGTGCCAGCAGCTACGGACTAGCGAGCACAGATACGCAGTATTTT.

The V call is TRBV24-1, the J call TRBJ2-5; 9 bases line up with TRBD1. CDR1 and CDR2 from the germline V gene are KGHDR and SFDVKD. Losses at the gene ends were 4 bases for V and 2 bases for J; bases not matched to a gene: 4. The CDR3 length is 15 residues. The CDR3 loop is CATSDRTGEQETQYF. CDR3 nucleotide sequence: TGTGCCACCAGTGACCGGACAGGGGAACAAGAGACCCAGTACTTC.